These 9 T cell receptor beta chains were all obtained from the same sample, sequenced in a study of tumor-infiltrating lymphocytes in localized non-small cell lung cancer. Measured with immunoSEQ multiplex PCR; TCRdb has only the in-frame clones, and not every one. Of roughly 13,000 clones in the sample, roughly 82% are singletons; the top ten hold under 25%. Sample: lung tumor tissue. These receptors were taken from a human donor with non-small cell lung cancer.

This clone appeared a single time. This chain links TRBV27 with TRBJ2-5; D tentatively fits TRBD1 or TRBD2 (5 bases each). Trimming cost V 5 bases and J 2 bases, with 15 bases left between them. The germline V gene encodes CDR1 MNHEY and CDR2 SMNVEV (reference sequence). The CDR3 has 15 amino acids. CDR3 in amino acids: CASSDDGASQETQYF. The CDR3 DNA reads TGTGCCAGCAGTGATGACGGGGCTTCACAAGAGACCCAGTACTTC.

This clone was detected a few times. The chain combines TRBV10-3 with TRBJ1-2; 7 positions match TRBD1. The CDR3 spans 14 residues. The ends lost 3 bases at V and 4 bases at J; junction bases unmatched: 5. From germline, CDR1 is ENHRY and CDR2 SYGVKD. The CDR3 sequence: CAISEGTASYGYTF. The CDR3 nucleotides read TGTGCCATCAGTGAAGGGACAGCGTCCTATGGCTACACCTTC.

This clone occurred a few times. The rearrangement uses TRBV9 and TRBJ1-4; 7 bases fit TRBD1. The J segment lost 4 bases and the V segment lost 0 bases, leaving 3 bases of the junction unmatched. The germline gives CDR1 SGDLS, CDR2 YYNGEE. This CDR3 has 15 residues. The CDR3 DNA reads TGTGCCAGCAGCGTAGGGACAGGTTATAATGAAAAACTGTTTTTT. Translated: CASSVGTGYNEKLFF.

The chain has TRBV5-1 and TRBJ2-5; the match to TRBD1 covers 9 bases. V was pared by 4 bases and J by 4 bases, with 11 bases of the junction left unmatched. CDR1 and CDR2 (germline): SGHRS, YFSETQ. This CDR3 comprises 16 residues. CDR3 amino acids: CASSTTRTGDGETQYF. DNA of the CDR3: TGCGCCAGCAGCACCACCCGGACAGGGGATGGAGAGACCCAGTACTTC.

The J gene is TRBJ2-7, the V gene TRBV9, with D perhaps TRBD1 (6 bases). The germline CDR1 and CDR2 sequences are SGDLS and YYNGEE. The CDR3 has 16 residues. Trimming removed 0 bases from V and 2 bases from J, with 15 bases in between. This chain's CDR3 is CASSVGLTGVTYEQYF. The CDR3 coding sequence is TGTGCCAGCAGCGTAGGTTTGACAGGCGTTACCTACGAGCAGTACTTC.

In its sample, this clone was seen a few times. The rearrangement links TRBV7-2 to TRBJ2-3; D may be TRBD1 (6 bases). Germline V CDR1 and CDR2: SGHTA, FQGNSA. This CDR3 region has 15 residues. Between the trimmed V and J ends, which lost 4 bases and 2 bases, there was a span of 13 bases. The CDR3 bases are TGTGCCAGCAGCTACTCGGGACACCTCACAGATACGCAGTATTTT. Translation gives CASSYSGHLTDTQYF.

This clone was counted between two and nine times. The chain carries TRBV15 and TRBJ1-1; D might be TRBD1 (6 bases). CDR1 LNHNV and CDR2 YYDKDF come from the germline V gene (reference sequence). The CDR3 loop spans 13 amino acids. Trimming left V 2 bases short and J 5 bases short, with 9 bases between. The CDR3 DNA sequence: TGTGCCACCAGCAGACAACAGGGAACTGAAGCTTTCTTT. Residues: CATSRQQGTEAFF.

The chain has TRBV30 and TRBJ2-1; D tentatively reads TRBD1 or TRBD2 (5 bases each). The CDR3 is 16 residues long. Germline V lookup: CDR1 GTSNPN, CDR2 SVGIG (reference sequence). V was cut by 2 bases and J by 6 bases, with 20 bases left in between. CDR3: CAWSLLRGRRANEQFF. In nucleotides, the CDR3 is TGTGCCTGGAGTCTGCTGAGGGGCCGCCGTGCCAATGAGCAGTTCTTC.

This sequence joins TRBV11-2 and TRBJ1-1; D gene ambiguous. This CDR3 spans 15 amino acids. The ends were cut back, 4 bases at V and 1 base at J, with 13 bases in the middle. Germline V gene lookup returns CDR1 SGHAT and CDR2 FQNNGV. The CDR3 here is CASSSGGGWNTEAFF. CDR3 DNA: TGTGCCAGCAGCTCCGGTGGAGGGTGGAACACTGAAGCTTTCTTT.